Below, 29 T cell receptor beta chains from the same sample are listed, as sequenced in a study of blood T cells in healthy people across ages. Using a J-beta primer mix together with a sample-barcoded 5' primer, a second PCR was run for roughly 7 to 11 cycles. TCRdb reanalysed the 5' RACE reads using MiXCR and keeps one entry per CDR3 protein. The sample consists of 850,000 to 1,100,000 distinct CDR3 sequences, around two fifths of them appearing once. Sequencing was carried out using blood. Receptors originate from a man aged 18-30 years in good health.

In the case of this clonotype: At one end, the junction sequence differs from germline, possibly due to a read error. The rearrangement uses TRBV12-3 or TRBV12-4 and TRBJ1-2; tentatively, D is TRBD1 (5 bases). This CDR3 has 14 residues. The CDR3 spells CASSLWGSALGYTF. In DNA, the CDR3 is TGCGCCAGCAGTTTATGGGGGAGCGCTCTTGGCTACACCTTC.

This chain connects TRBV29-1 to TRBJ1-2; D is ambiguous. The germline gives CDR1 SQVTM, CDR2 ANQGSEA. The CDR3 is made up of 11 amino acids. V was cut by 7 bases and J by 2 bases, with 8 bases left in between. CDR3 in DNA: TGCAGCGGGCAGCAGAACTATGGCTACACCTTC. This codes for CSGQQNYGYTF.

The table lists this clonotype with a few counts. V usage is TRBV4-3 and J usage is TRBJ1-1; D gene unclear. The germline V gene encodes CDR1 LGHNA and CDR2 YSLEER. The V and J ends lost 0 bases and 2 bases respectively, with 10 bases between them. This CDR3 is 15 amino acids long. CDR3 in DNA: TGCGCCAGCAGCCAAGAGTGGGGTATTAACACTGAAGCTTTCTTT. Translated, it gives CASSQEWGINTEAFF.

The V and J genes are TRBV6-1 and TRBJ1-4; D gene uncertain. The CDR3 runs to 15 residues. The germline V and J ends were trimmed by 1 base and 8 bases, with 14 bases remaining between them. Germline lookup yields CDR1 MNHNS and CDR2 SASEGT. The CDR3 coding sequence is TGTGCCAGCAGTGAAGAAGGAGGGTTGGGAGAAAAACTGTTTTTT. This sequence encodes CASSEEGGLGEKLFF.

This clonotype was picked up a small number of times. The V gene is TRBV7-2, the J gene TRBJ1-4; no clear D gene. The CDR3 has 14 amino acids. V was clipped by 5 bases and J by 0 bases, with 7 bases between them. The germline V gene has CDR1 SGHTA and CDR2 FQGNSA. The CDR3 DNA follows: TGTGCCAGCAGCGCCACAGCAACTAATGAAAAACTGTTTTTT. It is translated as CASSATATNEKLFF.

The V and J genes are TRBV28 and TRBJ2-1; 9 bases are shared with TRBD2. Trimming cost V 7 bases and J 0 bases; bases outside gene matches: 4. This CDR3 region has 15 residues. CDR1 and CDR2 (germline): MDHEN, SYDVKM. The DNA of the CDR3 is TGTGCCAGCACCAAGACTAGCGGCTCCTACAATGAGCAGTTCTTC. The encoded protein is CASTKTSGSYNEQFF.

This chain joins TRBV28 and TRBJ2-3; 11 positions match TRBD1. After removal of 5 bases from V and 4 bases from J, the junction contained 5 bases not matched to a gene. CDR1 is MDHEN, CDR2 SYDVKM, per germline. The CDR3 spans 15 residues. The CDR3 bases are TGTGCCAGCAGTCCTCAGGGACAGGGGGCAGATACGCAGTATTTT. Translated, it gives CASSPQGQGADTQYF.

The V call is TRBV20-1, the J call TRBJ1-1; no reliable D call. V lost 0 bases to trimming and J lost 5 bases, with 10 bases between them. The CDR3 is 13 amino acids. Germline CDR1 is DFQATT and CDR2 is SNEGSKA (reference sequence). The CDR3 sequence is CSARDGGRTEAFF. CDR3 coding DNA: TGCAGTGCTAGAGATGGAGGGAGGACTGAAGCTTTCTTT.

This clonotype has more than one count but fewer than ten. This chain links TRBV7-8 with TRBJ2-3; TRBD2 matches 13 bases. After removal of 7 bases from V and 8 bases from J, the junction contained 9 bases not matched to a gene. This CDR3 has 15 residues. CDR1 and CDR2 (germline): SGHVS, FQNEAQ. CDR3 sequence reads: CASTTGLAGRGTQYF. The CDR3 DNA is TGTGCCAGCACCACGGGACTAGCGGGGAGGGGTACGCAGTATTTT.

V usage is TRBV6-2 or TRBV6-3 and J usage is TRBJ2-7; D ambiguous. Germline CDR1 is MNHEY and CDR2 is SVGEGT. V was clipped by 8 bases and J by 2 bases, with 13 bases between them. There are 13 residues in the CDR3. DNA for the CDR3: TGTGCCAGCGGAACACACGGACCCTACGAGCAGTACTTC. It translates to CASGTHGPYEQYF.

This clonotype was picked up a small number of times. The genes are TRBV14 and TRBJ1-2; D possibly corresponds to TRBD1 (5 bases). The V end lost 0 bases, the J end lost 8 bases, and 19 bases lay between the germline ends. In germline, CDR1 is SGHDN, CDR2 FVKESK. The CDR3 has 16 residues. The CDR3 spells CASSQDPGTSMVGYTF. As DNA, the CDR3 is TGTGCCAGCAGCCAAGATCCCGGGACCAGTATGGTAGGCTACACCTTC.

This chain uses TRBV4-2 with TRBJ2-2, with 8 bases matching TRBD1. The CDR3 runs 15 residues. J lost 8 bases, V lost 0 bases, and 5 bases had no gene match. Per germline, CDR1 LGHNA and CDR2 YNFKEQ. The CDR3 loop is CASSQDQGATGELFF. Here the CDR3 DNA reads TGTGCCAGCAGCCAAGATCAGGGGGCTACGGGGGAGCTGTTTTTT.

This clonotype showed up many times. The V gene is TRBV7-9, the J gene TRBJ2-3, with TRBD1 matching over 11 bases. The CDR3 extends over 15 amino acids. Germline V CDR1 and CDR2: SEHNR, FQNEAQ (reference sequence). Trimming at V came to 4 bases and at J to 8 bases, leaving 8 bases not matched to a gene. DNA for the CDR3: TGTGCCAGCAGCTCTCCCGGGACAGGGGGTATTACGCAGTATTTT. Its protein is CASSSPGTGGITQYF.

This clonotype was seen a few times. The J gene is TRBJ2-2, the V gene TRBV9; D is undetermined. CDR3 size: 15 residues. Trimming left V 0 bases short and J 2 bases short, with 8 bases between. CDR1 is SGDLS and CDR2 is YYNGEE in the germline V gene. CDR3: CASSVERRNTGELFF. In nucleotides, the CDR3 is TGTGCCAGCAGCGTAGAGCGCAGAAACACCGGGGAGCTGTTTTTT.

V gene TRBV28 combines with J gene TRBJ1-5, with D possibly TRBD1 on 6 matching bases. This CDR3 spans 15 amino acids. V lost 1 base to trimming and J lost 5 bases, with 12 bases between them. Germline lookup yields CDR1 MDHEN and CDR2 SYDVKM. This chain's CDR3 is CASSLLGAGDQPQHF. In DNA form, the CDR3 reads TGTGCCAGCAGTTTATTGGGGGCGGGTGATCAGCCCCAGCATTTT.

This clonotype was observed a handful of times. The chain uses TRBV20-1 and TRBJ2-1; possibly TRBD2 for D (7 bases). The CDR3 is 14 amino acids. Germline CDR1 DFQATT, CDR2 SNEGSKA (reference sequence). The V and J ends lost 5 bases and 7 bases respectively, with 18 bases between them. CDR3 loop: CSALRGAGRNEQFF. Written as DNA, the CDR3 is TGCAGTGCTCTTCGGGGGGCCGGCAGAAATGAGCAGTTCTTC.

V and J are TRBV29-1 and TRBJ2-5; no definite D call. Between the trimmed V and J ends, which lost 2 bases and 1 base, there was a span of 11 bases. Germline CDR1 and CDR2: SQVTM and ANQGSEA. CDR3 length: 14 residues. Here the CDR3 reads CSVENSALQETQYF. Written as DNA, the CDR3 is TGCAGCGTTGAAAATTCGGCGCTCCAAGAGACCCAGTACTTC.

A few counts support this clonotype. The gene calls are TRBV27 and TRBJ2-5, with D perhaps given as TRBD1 or TRBD2 (5 bases each). The CDR3 length is 15 residues. CDR1 and CDR2 (germline): MNHEY, SMNVEV (reference sequence). The V end was cut by 2 bases, the J end by 11 bases, with 21 bases between. CDR3 region: CASSLGSGQFSGQYF. As DNA, the CDR3 is TGTGCCAGCAGTTTAGGTTCAGGGCAATTCTCGGGGCAGTACTTC.

For this clonotype: A much larger clone differs from this one at a single base, so this may be a read error. The J gene is TRBJ2-7, the V gene TRBV7-9, with TRBD2 matching 8 bases. CDR3 length equals 16 residues. Germline CDR1 SEHNR, CDR2 FQNEAQ (reference sequence). The CDR3 DNA reads as TGTGCCGGCAGCTTAGCCTTAGCGGGGACGAGTTACGAGCAGTACTTC. Amino acids: CAGSLALAGTSYEQYF.

This clonotype has more than one count but fewer than ten. V and J are TRBV7-2 and TRBJ2-7; maybe TRBD1 (5 bases). The V gene lost 3 bases and the J gene lost 7 bases, with 19 bases spanning the gap. This CDR3 is 15 amino acids long. From germline, CDR1 is SGHTA and CDR2 FQGNSA. In DNA, the CDR3 is TGTGCCAGCAGCTTCGATCCCTTCCAGGGAAGGGAGCAGTACTTC. Translating gives CASSFDPFQGREQYF.

V is TRBV6-2 or TRBV6-3 and J is TRBJ2-1; 10 positions agree with TRBD2. Trimming removed 7 bases from V and 12 bases from J; junction bases left unmatched: 9. The CDR3 is 13 residues long. Germline assignment: CDR1 MNHEY and CDR2 SVGEGT. DNA of the CDR3: TGTGCCAGCAATCGAGCTAGCGGGGGCGGGCAGTTCTTC. It translates to CASNRASGGGQFF.

The CDR3 sequence: CASSPTTGSGANVLTF. CDR3 in DNA: TGTGCCAGCTCACCAACAACAGGGTCTGGGGCCAACGTCCTGACTTTC. The rearrangement links TRBV18 to TRBJ2-6; a weak D match, TRBD1 (6 bases). The CDR3 sequence is 16 residues long. Per germline, CDR1 KGHSH and CDR2 LQKENI. Trimming stripped 2 bases from V and 1 base from J, with 9 bases between. The variable domain in full, with the rest retrieved from reference TRBV18 and TRBJ2-6, is NAGVMQNPRHLVRRRGQEARLRCSPMKGHSHVYWYRQLPEEGLKFMVYLQKENIIDESGMPKERFSAEFPKEGPSILRIQQVVRGDSAAYFCASSPTTGSGANVLTFGAGSRLTVL.

This rearrangement joins TRBV5-1 to TRBJ2-3; TRBD1 or TRBD2 may be the D gene (5 bases each). The CDR3 totals 17 residues. Trimming cost V 4 bases and J 0 bases, with 18 bases left between them. Germline CDR1 and CDR2: SGHRS and YFSETQ. CDR3 protein: CASSHEGSGPSTDTQYF. CDR3 DNA sequence: TGCGCCAGCAGCCATGAGGGGAGCGGCCCAAGCACAGATACGCAGTATTTT.

The CDR3 DNA reads as TGCGCCAGCAGCCTTTCGCCGACTAGCGGGGTTAATGAGCAGTTCTTC. This codes for CASSLSPTSGVNEQFF. This chain links TRBV5-1 with TRBJ2-1, with 11 bases identical to TRBD2. The CDR3 contains 16 residues. The germline V gene encodes CDR1 SGHRS and CDR2 YFSETQ. Trimming removed 4 bases from V and 7 bases from J; junction bases left unmatched: 10.

The chain couples TRBV2 to TRBJ2-5; 8 bases line up with TRBD1. V dropped 3 bases and J dropped 3; count of bases not matched to a gene: 6. In germline, CDR1 is SNHLY, CDR2 FYNNEI. This CDR3 region has 15 residues. In DNA, the CDR3 is TGTGCCAGCAGTGACAGGACAGGGACAGAAGAGACCCAGTACTTC. This translates into CASSDRTGTEETQYF.

The V call is TRBV10-3, the J call TRBJ2-5; 10 bases align to TRBD1. This CDR3 contains 14 residues. The germline CDR1 and CDR2 sequences are ENHRY and SYGVKD. V gave up 4 bases and J gave up 4 bases; unmatched junction bases: 3. In DNA, the CDR3 is TGTGCCATCAGTGGAGGGACAGGGGTAGAGACCCAGTACTTC. This sequence encodes CAISGGTGVETQYF.

The chain employs TRBV6-6 and TRBJ2-3, with D uncertain. The CDR3 consists of 15 residues. The germline V gene encodes CDR1 MNHNY and CDR2 SVGAGI (reference sequence). The ends were cut back, 2 bases at V and 2 bases at J, with 11 bases in the middle. This CDR3 is CASSYKSVNTDTQYF. CDR3 nucleotides: TGTGCCAGCAGTTACAAAAGCGTAAACACAGATACGCAGTATTTT.

The CDR3 loop reads CAIRGRDPLHDQYF. Here the CDR3 DNA reads TGTGCCATCAGGGGCCGGGACCCTCTTCACGACCAGTACTTC. This chain connects TRBV10-3 to TRBJ2-5; D is perhaps TRBD1 or TRBD2 (5 bases each). V was clipped by 6 bases and J by 10 bases, with 21 bases between them. The CDR3 totals 14 residues. Germline lookup yields CDR1 ENHRY and CDR2 SYGVKD.

The chain employs TRBV7-9 and TRBJ1-3; tentative D call: TRBD1 (5 bases). Looked up from germline, CDR1 is SEHNR and CDR2 is FQNEAQ (reference sequence). The CDR3 length is 13 residues. Trimming pared 1 base from V and 8 bases from J, leaving 9 bases between. The CDR3 DNA follows: TGTGCCAGCAGCTTAGAAGGGGCTGACACCATATATTTT. Translating gives CASSLEGADTIYF.